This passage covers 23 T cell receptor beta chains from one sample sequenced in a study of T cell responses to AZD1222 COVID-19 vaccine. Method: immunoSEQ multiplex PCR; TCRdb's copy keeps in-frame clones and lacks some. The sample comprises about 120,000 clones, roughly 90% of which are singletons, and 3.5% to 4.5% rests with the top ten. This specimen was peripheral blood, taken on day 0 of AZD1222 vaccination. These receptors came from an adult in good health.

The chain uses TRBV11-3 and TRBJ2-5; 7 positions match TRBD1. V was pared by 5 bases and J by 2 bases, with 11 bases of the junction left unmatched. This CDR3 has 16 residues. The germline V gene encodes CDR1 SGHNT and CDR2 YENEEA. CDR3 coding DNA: TGTGCCAGCAGCACGAGAAGTAGACAGGGTCAAGAGACCCAGTACTTC. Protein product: CASSTRSRQGQETQYF.

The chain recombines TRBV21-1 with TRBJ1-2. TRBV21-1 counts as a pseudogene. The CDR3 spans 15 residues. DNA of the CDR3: TGTGCCAGCAGCACTCCTTGGGGGGATGGCTATGGCTACACCTTC. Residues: CASSTPWGDGYGYTF.

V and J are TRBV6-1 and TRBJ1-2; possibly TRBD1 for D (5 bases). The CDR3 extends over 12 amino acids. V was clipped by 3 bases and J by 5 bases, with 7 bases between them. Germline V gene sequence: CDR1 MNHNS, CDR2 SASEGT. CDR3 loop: CASSEGRYGYTF. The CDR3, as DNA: TGTGCCAGCAGTGAGGGACGGTATGGCTACACCTTC.

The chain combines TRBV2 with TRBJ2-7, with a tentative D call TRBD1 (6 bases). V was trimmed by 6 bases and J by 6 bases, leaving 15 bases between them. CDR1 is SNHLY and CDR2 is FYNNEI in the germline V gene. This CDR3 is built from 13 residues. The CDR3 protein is CASSLRGEGEQYF. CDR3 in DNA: TGTGCCAGCAGCCTCAGGGGTGAGGGCGAGCAGTACTTC. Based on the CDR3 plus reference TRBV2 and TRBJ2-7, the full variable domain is EPEVTQTPSHQVTQMGQEVILRCVPISNHLYFYWYRQILGQKVEFLVSFYNNEISEKSEIFDDQFSVERPDGSNFTLKIRSTKLEDSAMYFCASSLRGEGEQYFGPGTRLTVT.

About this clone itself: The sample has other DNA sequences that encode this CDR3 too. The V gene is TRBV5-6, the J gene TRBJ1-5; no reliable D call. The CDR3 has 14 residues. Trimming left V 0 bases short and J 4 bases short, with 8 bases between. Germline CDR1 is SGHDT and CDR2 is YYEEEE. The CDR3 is CASSLGQTNQPQHF. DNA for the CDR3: TGTGCCAGCAGCTTGGGTCAGACAAATCAGCCCCAGCATTTT.

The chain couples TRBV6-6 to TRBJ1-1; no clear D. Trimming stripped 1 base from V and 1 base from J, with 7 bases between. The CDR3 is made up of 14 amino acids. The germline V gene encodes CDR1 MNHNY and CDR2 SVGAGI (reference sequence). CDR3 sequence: CASSYYRTNTEAFF. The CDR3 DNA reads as TGTGCCAGCAGTTACTACAGAACGAACACTGAAGCTTTCTTT.

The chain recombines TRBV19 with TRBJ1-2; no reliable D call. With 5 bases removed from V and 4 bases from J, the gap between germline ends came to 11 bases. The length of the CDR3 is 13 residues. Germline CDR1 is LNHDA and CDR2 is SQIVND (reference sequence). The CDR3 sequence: CASSSGSFYGYTF. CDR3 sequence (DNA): TGTGCCAGTAGTTCAGGATCCTTCTATGGCTACACCTTC. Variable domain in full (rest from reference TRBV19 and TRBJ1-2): DGGITQSPKYLFRKEGQNVTLSCEQNLNHDAMYWYRQDPGQGLRLIYYSQIVNDFQKGDIAEGYSVSREKKESFPLTVTSAQKNPTAFYLCASSSGSFYGYTFGSGTRLTVV.

The CDR3 loop reads CASSPGQYTEAFF. The CDR3 DNA reads as TGCGCCAGCAGTCCGGGACAGTACACTGAAGCTTTCTTT. The chain employs TRBV10-1 and TRBJ1-1; 7 bases map to TRBD1. The CDR3 length is 13 residues. The germline V gene encodes CDR1 WNHNN and CDR2 SYGVQD (reference sequence). V was pared by 5 bases and J by 3 bases, with 3 bases of the junction left unmatched.

In DNA form, the CDR3 reads TGTGCCAGCAGCTCGCGGGGGGGCTGGGAGACCCAGTACTTC. Translated: CASSSRGGWETQYF. V usage is TRBV11-1 and J usage is TRBJ2-5, with TRBD2 matching over 9 bases. Germline V gene data show CDR1 as SGHAT and CDR2 as FQDESV (reference sequence). Trimming at V came to 4 bases and at J to 5 bases, leaving 5 bases not matched to a gene. The CDR3 sequence is 14 residues long.

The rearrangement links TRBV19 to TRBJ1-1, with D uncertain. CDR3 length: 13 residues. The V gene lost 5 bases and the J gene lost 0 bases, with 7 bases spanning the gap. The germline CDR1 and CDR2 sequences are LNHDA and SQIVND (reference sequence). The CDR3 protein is CASSSSLNTEAFF. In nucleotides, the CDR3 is TGTGCCAGTAGTTCTTCCTTGAACACTGAAGCTTTCTTT. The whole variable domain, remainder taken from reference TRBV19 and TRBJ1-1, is DGGITQSPKYLFRKEGQNVTLSCEQNLNHDAMYWYRQDPGQGLRLIYYSQIVNDFQKGDIAEGYSVSREKKESFPLTVTSAQKNPTAFYLCASSSSLNTEAFFGQGTRLTVV.

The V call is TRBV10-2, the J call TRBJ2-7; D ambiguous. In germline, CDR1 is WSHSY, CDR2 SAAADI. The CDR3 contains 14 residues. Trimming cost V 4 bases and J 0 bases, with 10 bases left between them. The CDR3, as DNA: TGCGCCAGCAGTGCCGGCAGGAGCTCCTACGAGCAGTACTTC. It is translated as CASSAGRSSYEQYF.

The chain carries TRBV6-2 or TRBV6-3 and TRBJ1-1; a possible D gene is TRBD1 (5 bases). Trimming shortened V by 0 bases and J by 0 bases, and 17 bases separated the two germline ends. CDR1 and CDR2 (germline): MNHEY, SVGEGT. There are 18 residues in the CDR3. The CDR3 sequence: CASSYSTRGRSVNTEAFF. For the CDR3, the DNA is TGTGCCAGCAGTTACTCGACTCGGGGGAGGTCCGTGAACACTGAAGCTTTCTTT.

The CDR3 DNA follows: TGTGCCAGCAGTTTTCCGCAACAGGGTACATCTGAAGCTTTCTTT. It is translated as CASSFPQQGTSEAFF. The gene calls are TRBV11-2 and TRBJ1-1; TRBD1 is a possible D gene (6 bases). V gave up 6 bases and J gave up 6 bases, with 20 bases separating them. Germline V gene sequence: CDR1 SGHAT, CDR2 FQNNGV. This CDR3 spans 15 amino acids.

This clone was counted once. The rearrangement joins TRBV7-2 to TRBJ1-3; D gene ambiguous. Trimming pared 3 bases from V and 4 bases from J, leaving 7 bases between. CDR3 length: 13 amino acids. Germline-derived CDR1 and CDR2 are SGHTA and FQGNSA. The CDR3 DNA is TGTGCCAGCAGCTTTGCTGCCGGAAACACCATATATTTT. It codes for CASSFAAGNTIYF.

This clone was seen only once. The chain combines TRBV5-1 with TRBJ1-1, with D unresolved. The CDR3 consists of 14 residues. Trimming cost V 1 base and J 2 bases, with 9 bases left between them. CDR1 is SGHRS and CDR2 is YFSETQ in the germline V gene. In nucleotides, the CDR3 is TGCGCCAGCAGCTTGATCGAGACAAACACTGAAGCTTTCTTT. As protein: CASSLIETNTEAFF.

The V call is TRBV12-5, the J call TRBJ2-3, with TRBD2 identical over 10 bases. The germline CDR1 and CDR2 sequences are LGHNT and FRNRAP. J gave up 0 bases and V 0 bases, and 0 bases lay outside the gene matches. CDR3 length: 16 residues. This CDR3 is CASGLVLAGSTDTQYF. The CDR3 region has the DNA TGTGCTAGTGGTTTGGTACTAGCGGGGAGCACAGATACGCAGTATTTT.

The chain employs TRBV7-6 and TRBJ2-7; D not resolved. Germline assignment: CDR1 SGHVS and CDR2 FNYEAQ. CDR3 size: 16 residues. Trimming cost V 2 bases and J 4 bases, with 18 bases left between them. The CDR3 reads CASSLLLLPMWYEQYF. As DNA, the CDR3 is TGTGCCAGCAGCTTATTACTCCTCCCCATGTGGTACGAGCAGTACTTC.

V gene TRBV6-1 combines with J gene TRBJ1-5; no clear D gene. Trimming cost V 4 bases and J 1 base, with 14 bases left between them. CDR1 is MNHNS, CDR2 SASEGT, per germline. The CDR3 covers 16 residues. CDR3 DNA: TGTGCCAGCAGTGGTCCCCTCGTCGGCAGCAATCAGCCCCAGCATTTT. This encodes CASSGPLVGSNQPQHF.

The CDR3: CASSELSAANYGYTF. As DNA, the CDR3 is TGTGCCAGCAGTGAACTGTCAGCCGCTAACTATGGCTACACCTTC. The V call is TRBV6-1, the J call TRBJ1-2, with D uncertain. The V end lost 2 bases, the J end lost 0 bases, and 10 bases lay between the germline ends. Per the germline V gene, CDR1 is MNHNS and CDR2 is SASEGT. The CDR3 runs to 15 residues.

The DNA of the CDR3 is TGCGCCAGCAGACATACGCTTAATGAAAAACTGTTTTTT. Translating gives CASRHTLNEKLFF. The V call is TRBV4-1, the J call TRBJ1-4, with no clear D. Trimming pared 6 bases from V and 4 bases from J, leaving 9 bases between. Germline V gene lookup returns CDR1 MGHRA and CDR2 YSYEKL. This CDR3 comprises 13 residues.

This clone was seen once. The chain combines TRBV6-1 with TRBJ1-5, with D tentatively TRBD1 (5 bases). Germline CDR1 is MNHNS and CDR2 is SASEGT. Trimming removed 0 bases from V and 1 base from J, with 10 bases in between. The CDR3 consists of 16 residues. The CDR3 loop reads CASSEASGPSNQPQHF. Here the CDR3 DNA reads TGTGCCAGCAGTGAAGCGTCAGGGCCGAGCAATCAGCCCCAGCATTTT.

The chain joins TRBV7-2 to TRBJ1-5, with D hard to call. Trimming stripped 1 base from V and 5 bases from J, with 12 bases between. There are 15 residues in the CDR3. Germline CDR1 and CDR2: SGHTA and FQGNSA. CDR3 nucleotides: TGTGCCAGCAGCTTAGAGGCCAGGAGGGATCAGCCCCAGCATTTT. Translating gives CASSLEARRDQPQHF. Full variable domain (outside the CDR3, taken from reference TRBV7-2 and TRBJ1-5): GAGVSQSPSNKVTEKGKDVELRCDPISGHTALYWYRQSLGQGLEFLIYFQGNSAPDKSGLPSDRFSAERTGGSVSTLTIQRTQQEDSAVYLCASSLEARRDQPQHFGDGTRLSIL.

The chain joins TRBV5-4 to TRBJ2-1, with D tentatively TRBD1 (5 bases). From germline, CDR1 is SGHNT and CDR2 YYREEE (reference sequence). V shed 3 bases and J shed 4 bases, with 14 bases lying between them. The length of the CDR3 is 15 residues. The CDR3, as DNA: TGTGCCAGCAGCTCGCAGGGCATTTTATACAATGAGCAGTTCTTC. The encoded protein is CASSSQGILYNEQFF.